The clone carrying this T cell receptor beta chain was observed many times. Its antigen is undetermined. The authors made TCR cDNA by 5'RACE template switching, adding a universal primer site and UMIs. TCRdb re-analysed the 5' RACE reads in MiXCR, keeping a single row per CDR3 protein. The sample shows about 320,000 distinct CDR3 sequences, 3.5% to 4.5% of them seen only once. The CDR3 runs 15 residues. The V gene's germline CDR1 is SGHTA and CDR2 FQGNSA. The V gene lost 1 base and the J gene lost 5 bases, with 14 bases spanning the gap. This sample was included in a study of T cells after yellow fever vaccination. General observations from the study: Reappearance after the booster was observed for most primary-vaccination clones (96% CD4, more than 70% CD8).

Sequenced material: PBMCs, taken 15 days after the yellow fever booster vaccination. The chain uses TRBV7-2 and TRBJ2-5; possible D gene TRBD1, 5 bases. This sequence was found in a man aged 18 to 35 who received the YFV17D yellow fever vaccine. CDR3 in DNA: TGTGCCAGCAGCTTAGGAGGAGTAGGGGTTGAGACCCAGTACTTC. Translating gives CASSLGGVGVETQYF.